What follows are 5 T cell receptor beta chains derived from one specimen sequenced in a study of cytomegalovirus exposure and HLA in healthy donors. The PCR had 60 Vbeta and 13 Jbeta primers. Here immunoSEQ multiplex PCR was the method, and the copy in TCRdb shows in-frame clones only, minus some. The data show approximately 130,000 clones, about 83% seen once. The sequencing input was PBMCs. The receptors shown here come from a man aged 30 to 39 in good health and CMV-seronegative.

The CDR3 loop is CASRPSGGGITEAFF. The DNA for the CDR3 is TGTGCCAGCAGGCCTTCCGGGGGAGGGATCACTGAAGCTTTCTTT. This chain joins TRBV6-1 and TRBJ1-1; possibly TRBD1 for D (5 bases). CDR3 length equals 15 residues. CDR1 is MNHNS and CDR2 is SASEGT in the germline V gene. V shed 6 bases and J shed 4 bases, with 18 bases lying between them.

The chain has TRBV4-3 and TRBJ2-7; 9 bases are shared with TRBD1. Germline CDR1 is LGHNA and CDR2 is YSLEER. Trimming cost V 0 bases and J 9 bases; bases outside gene matches: 12. This CDR3 spans 16 amino acids. The CDR3: CASSQEFGQGFSVQYF. The CDR3 DNA reads as TGCGCCAGCAGCCAAGAATTCGGACAGGGGTTTAGTGTGCAGTACTTC.

This chain links TRBV9 with TRBJ1-4; 8 bases align to TRBD1. The CDR3 contains 15 residues. V dropped 2 bases and J dropped 6; count of bases not matched to a gene: 6. Germline V gene data show CDR1 as SGDLS and CDR2 as YYNGEE. The CDR3 loop is CASSVQGAKDEKLFF. The DNA for the CDR3 is TGTGCCAGCAGCGTGCAGGGGGCGAAGGATGAAAAACTGTTTTTT.

The chain carries TRBV7-8 and TRBJ2-2; no firm D call. The CDR3 extends over 12 amino acids. The germline V and J ends were trimmed by 5 bases and 3 bases, with 4 bases remaining between them. The V gene's germline CDR1 is SGHVS and CDR2 FQNEAQ. CDR3 bases: TGTGCCAGCAGCCCGTACACCGGGGAGCTGTTTTTT. It is translated as CASSPYTGELFF.

The chain is built from TRBV28 and TRBJ2-5; D is possibly TRBD1 (6 bases). The V end was cut by 3 bases, the J end by 7 bases, with 12 bases between. The CDR3 sequence is 13 residues long. The V gene's germline CDR1 is MDHEN and CDR2 SYDVKM. Written as DNA, the CDR3 is TGTGCCAGCAGTTTGTCTCTAGGGGGGACCCAGTACTTC. Translated: CASSLSLGGTQYF.